A single sample gave rise to the 9 T cell receptor beta chains below, sequenced in a study of T cells in Graves' hyperthyroidism and ophthalmopathy. Template material for amplifying TCR beta CDR3 regions consisted of RNA transcripts. HTBI primers were employed in a first-round RT-PCR of the TCR CDR3. TCRdb fed the multiplex PCR reads into MiXCR, producing one record per CDR3 protein. The sample has hundreds of thousands of distinct CDR3 sequences, approximately 19% seen once. The sequenced sample consisted of blood. These receptors all come from a woman in her forties or fifties with Graves' hyperthyroidism that later progressed to Graves' ophthalmopathy.

The J gene is TRBJ2-7, the V gene TRBV19, with D possibly TRBD2 on 7 matching bases. Germline V gene lookup returns CDR1 LNHDA and CDR2 SQIVND (reference sequence). Trimming left V 2 bases short and J 5 bases short, with 13 bases between. The CDR3 sequence is 14 residues long. CDR3 in DNA: TGTGCCAGTAGTATAATGGACAGCGGGGACGAGCAGTACTTC. It yields the protein CASSIMDSGDEQYF.

The J gene is TRBJ1-5, the V gene TRBV12-3 or TRBV12-4; possibly TRBD1 for D (5 bases). The CDR3 length is 13 residues. Trimming left V 8 bases short and J 1 base short, with 9 bases between. CDR3 DNA sequence: TGTGCCAGCCGGGGCAGCAGCAATCAGCCCCAGCATTTT. Translated, it gives CASRGSSNQPQHF.

The chain links TRBV19 to TRBJ2-5; 9 nucleotides agree with TRBD1. The CDR3 has 15 amino acids. The junction had 6 bases not matched to a gene; V was cut back by 5 bases and J by 2 bases. Germline V gene data show CDR1 as LNHDA and CDR2 as SQIVND (reference sequence). The CDR3, as DNA: TGTGCCAGTAGTTCCCCCGGGACAGGGCAAGAGACCCAGTACTTC. Translating gives CASSSPGTGQETQYF. Looking up the rest from reference TRBV19 and TRBJ2-5 gives the full variable domain: DGGITQSPKYLFRKEGQNVTLSCEQNLNHDAMYWYRQDPGQGLRLIYYSQIVNDFQKGDIAEGYSVSREKKESFPLTVTSAQKNPTAFYLCASSSPGTGQETQYFGPGTRLLVL.

This chain links TRBV7-9 with TRBJ2-5; D unclear. Germline-derived CDR1 and CDR2 are SEHNR and FQNEAQ (reference sequence). V lost 2 bases and J 3 bases, leaving 13 bases between the germline ends. The CDR3 covers 15 residues. CDR3 sequence: CASSLFGGGEETQYF. The CDR3 DNA reads as TGTGCCAGCAGCTTATTTGGCGGTGGGGAAGAGACCCAGTACTTC.

V gene TRBV5-6 combines with J gene TRBJ2-3; 13 bases line up with TRBD2. This CDR3 is 16 amino acids long. The J segment lost 7 bases and the V segment lost 4 bases, leaving 9 bases of the junction unmatched. CDR1 SGHDT and CDR2 YYEEEE come from the germline V gene. This CDR3 reads CASSPGLAGTKYTQYF. For the CDR3, the DNA is TGTGCCAGCAGCCCGGGACTAGCGGGGACAAAGTATACGCAGTATTTT.

This clonotype was seen a few times. The rearrangement uses TRBV19 and TRBJ1-5; D gene uncertain. From germline, CDR1 is LNHDA and CDR2 SQIVND (reference sequence). V was pared by 3 bases and J by 5 bases, with 14 bases between. The CDR3 contains 15 residues. The CDR3 DNA reads TGTGCCAGTAGTATCTTCCTTGGCGGGGATCAGCCCCAGCATTTT. Translated: CASSIFLGGDQPQHF.

The chain is built from TRBV30 and TRBJ2-3, with TRBD2 matching over 10 bases. The CDR3 runs 15 residues. V shed 5 bases and J 1 base; nucleotides not matched to a gene: 6. Germline loops: CDR1 GTSNPN, CDR2 SVGIG (reference sequence). CDR3 nucleotide sequence: TGTGCCTGGGACCTTCTAGCGGGGGGCACAGATACGCAGTATTTT. The encoded protein is CAWDLLAGGTDTQYF.

This chain joins TRBV13 and TRBJ2-3, with D perhaps given as TRBD1 or TRBD2 (5 bases each). V was shortened by 5 bases and J by 6 bases, with 15 bases between the two germline ends. Germline values: CDR1 PRHDT, CDR2 FYEKMQ (reference sequence). CDR3 length: 14 amino acids. CDR3 bases: TGTGCCAGCAGCCCCAGGGAGCGTGGGGATACGCAGTATTTT. Its translation is CASSPRERGDTQYF.

This clonotype was counted between two and nine times. The chain has TRBV12-3 or TRBV12-4 and TRBJ1-2; TRBD1 is a possible D gene (5 bases). The CDR3 is 14 residues long. V was shortened by 7 bases and J by 6 bases, with 18 bases between the two germline ends. The CDR3 spells CASNLDGGTDGYTF. CDR3 bases: TGTGCCAGCAATTTGGATGGGGGGACGGATGGCTACACCTTC.